This T cell receptor (beta chain) comes out of a study of blood T cells in healthy people across ages. Germline V gene sequence: CDR1 SNHLY, CDR2 FYNNEI. V was trimmed by 4 bases and J by 7 bases, leaving 17 bases between them. The CDR3 runs to 14 residues. Using a J-beta primer mix together with a sample-barcoded 5' primer, a second PCR was run for 7 to 11 cycles. CDR3-containing paired-end reads numbered at least 2.5 million in each sample. TCRdb reanalysed the 5' RACE reads using MiXCR and keeps one entry per CDR3 protein. The data contain 1,500,000 or so distinct CDR3 sequences, approximately 59% of them singletons. Each sample had at least 6 million PBMCs isolated. Study findings and constraints: Strong correlation existed between TCR beta diversity and naive T cell percentage.

This clonotype was seen once. What it recognizes is unknown. This chain joins TRBV2 and TRBJ2-7, with D unresolved. The sequence derives from a man younger than 35 in good health. Sequencing was performed on blood. The CDR3 region is CASSAVRGYNEQYF. Written as DNA, the CDR3 is TGTGCCAGCAGTGCGGTCAGAGGCTACAATGAGCAGTACTTC.